The clone carrying this T cell receptor (beta chain) appeared a single time. Trimming took off 0 bases at V and 0 bases at J, with 4 bases between the two ends. Germline loops: CDR1 SGHNT, CDR2 YYREEE (reference sequence). CDR3 length equals 14 residues. It was during active infection that Seattle patients were enrolled and then longitudinally followed. The data originate from a study of blood T cell repertoires in COVID-19. Study as a whole: Researchers got acute and convalescent COVID-19 samples from the United States, Italy and Spain.

Repertoires were generated with immunoSEQ multiplex PCR, while TCRdb's copy carries only in-frame clones and drops some. The data contain roughly 300,000 clones, around nine tenths of them seen just once; the ten biggest clones take up around 1.9%. The clonotype originates from a woman in her 30s with COVID-19, enrolled during active disease. The source material was peripheral blood. The rearrangement links TRBV5-4 to TRBJ1-3; D gene uncertain. The CDR3 nucleotides are TGTGCCAGCAGCTTGGACAGCTCTGGAAACACCATATATTTT. Protein product: CASSLDSSGNTIYF.